This T cell receptor beta chain was captured by sequencing in a study of identical twins. There are a few counts of this clonotype. Its antigen remains unidentified. Findings of the study overall: High-abundance cord blood beta clonotypes had fewer insertions; memory repertoires showed none.

The CDR3 has 17 amino acids. The V segment lost 2 bases and the J segment 4 bases; nucleotides outside the gene matches: 9. cDNA carried unique molecular identifiers, and a universal primer site was added by template switching. TCRdb redid the calling of the 5' RACE reads with MiXCR, one entry per CDR3 protein. The sample lists 500,000 to 650,000 distinct CDR3 sequences, 7.1% occurring once. The same data also went into a second study, on yellow fever vaccine responses in identical twins.

The chain couples TRBV12-3 or TRBV12-4 to TRBJ2-7; 12 bases agree with TRBD2. Source material: PBMCs. The TCR comes from a woman aged 18-29 years in good health. This chain's CDR3 is CASSLLYETSGSYEQYF. DNA for the CDR3: TGTGCCAGCAGTTTATTATACGAGACTAGCGGGAGTTACGAGCAGTACTTC.